This T cell receptor beta chain was documented in a study of T cells in Graves' hyperthyroidism and ophthalmopathy (dated by TCRdb to the late 2010s). Notes on the research overall: A discovery cohort of roughly 96 patients, about 40 with Graves' ophthalmopathy and approximately 57 with stable Graves' hyperthyroidism, was used to find distinguishing TCR V-J signatures. For training and testing, the roughly 97 patients in the discovery cohort were randomly divided in a 7:3 ratio. An independent validation cohort of under 20 hyperthyroidism patients and 17 patients who later progressed to ophthalmopathy tested prospective prediction of ophthalmopathy. After blood sampling, hyperthyroidism patients were treated with methimazole at a starting dose of 30 mg daily, and ophthalmopathy patients were treated with high-dose intravenous methylprednisolone. The paper reports TCR Vbeta CDR3 sequencing of approximately 140 peripheral blood samples: some 44 ophthalmopathy, around 80 hyperthyroidism and about 17 progressor patients. In several Graves' hyperthyroidism patients, the study also compared T-cell repertoires from thyroid tissue with T-cell repertoires from blood.

This clonotype was seen only a few times. Its antigen target is currently unknown. Base qualities are missing; no much larger clone stands one base away. Stable Graves' hyperthyroidism was defined as the absence of progression to ophthalmopathy over 18 months of follow-up. Hyperthyroidism patients were newly diagnosed, with disease duration under 2 months, and aged 18 to 65 years. Any patient with an uncontrolled infection, another autoimmune disease, pregnancy or lactation was excluded. Diagnoses were established on the basis of clinical symptoms, serum thyroxine and TRAb, thyroid ultrasound, and orbital computed tomography. Trizol reagent was used to extract total RNA, and RNA quality was then checked on an Agilent 2100 Bioanalyzer. The germline V and J ends show losses of 5 bases and 6 bases respectively, and no gene match explains 9 bases of the junction. Per the germline V gene, SGHTA is the CDR1 and FQGTGA is the CDR2. Measured from the cysteine to the phenylalanine, the CDR3 is 15 residues long. The only DNA kept is the CDR3, 45 bases in frame from the first base.

Summary of the overall study and its limitations: In validation, the model predicted progression to ophthalmopathy with over 60% sensitivity and 72% to 75% specificity, a median of 6.5 months before onset. In cross-validation, a model built on a 13 V-J signature told ophthalmopathy apart from stable hyperthyroidism with 87.88% sensitivity and about 81% specificity, and in testing the same model reached 80%/75%. No statistical method was used to set the sample size in advance, and investigators knew the group allocation. Most expanded thyroid clonotypes (frequency above 0.001) were also detected in blood, suggesting blood repertoires may reflect thyroid immune responses.

TCR beta CDR3 regions were amplified from RNA transcripts. A first-round RT-PCR of the TCR CDR3 used the HTBI primer set with the Qiagen OneStep RT-PCR kit. Libraries were constructed in a second round of multiplex PCR, after which size selection and purification were performed. Libraries were sequenced paired-end with 100 bp reads on an Illumina HiSeq2000. Per the original workflow: SOAPnuke was used to process the raw data, removing reads that contained adapters or uncalled bases, had a mean Phred below 15, or lacked an exact match to the constant primer or identifier. COPE v1.2.5 was used to merge high-quality paired reads, and clonotypes were defined as unique nucleotide sequences. MiTCR v1.1 was used to align the clonotypes against IMGT TRBV, TRBD and TRBJ reference segments. The analysis was restricted to V-J combinations with a frequency above 0.0001, which together covered 99.2% of the repertoires. A TCS score was defined as the ratio of F50 (clonal expansion) to E x V (chaos), with BLOSUM62-based TCRdist applied between CDR3 peptides within each V-J. Welch's t-statistics and random forest reduced several hundred V-J features to 10 to 15, which were used in a naive Bayes classifier (R e1071). The Morisita-Horn index was used to measure how similar the thyroid and blood repertoires were. TCRdb reanalyzed the raw reads on its own, using fastp at Q25 for trimming and MiXCR for clone calling, and kept in-frame beta chains. CDR3 protein duplicates are merged, each entry listing the most common genes and DNA. The V and J calls, along with clone size, are taken from TCRdb and not from the paper's own processing. For this sample the table gives 450,000 to 700,000 distinct CDR3 sequences, of which about 43% were detected only once. Of the sample, about 8.3% falls within the top ten clones.

The V gene is TRBV7-3 and the J gene is TRBJ2-1; 8 nucleotides in the junction match TRBD2. The receptor's source is a woman aged 18-30 years with Graves' hyperthyroidism. The sample was peripheral blood or thyroid tissue (not recorded which). The CDR3 reads CASSPLAVGSNEQFF. The DNA is as follows: TGTGCCAGCAGCCCACTAGCGGTGGGGAGCAATGAGCAGTTCTTC.